This TCR beta chain appears in the sequencing data of a study of a mutant IDH1 vaccine in newly diagnosed glioma (dated by TCRdb to the early 2020s). Turning to the overall study: In the chemotherapy-containing groups, vaccination started alongside temozolomide cycles, whereas in patients who had radiotherapy alone it started 4-6 weeks after radiotherapy. Of the roughly 34 treated patients, approximately 62% were male and around 40% were female, and the mean age was around 40 years. Prior to enrollment, standard therapy consisting of radiotherapy alone, temozolomide alone, or radiochemotherapy with temozolomide had been administered to patients, with the combination being received by most patients. For exploratory analyses, under 30 treated patients had longitudinal TCRB deep sequencing done wherever samples were available. Peripheral blood was collected at six visits: V03 (baseline), V05, V07, V10, V12 and V13. Visit V12 was the week-35 safety follow-up and visit V13 was the week-47 end of study. The research as a whole found: No apparent relationship was observed between pseudoprogression and alterations in the top peripheral T cell clonotypes detected by TCRB sequencing. PBMC samples for TCRB deep sequencing were selected based on availability. Across multiple MHC alleles, vaccine-induced immune responses were seen in more than 90% of patients. It was noted by the authors that analyses of patient blood samples could not be reproduced owing to sample limitations.

From a lookup of the germline V gene (reference sequence), CDR1 and CDR2 are GTSNPN and SVGIG. Including the terminal cysteine and phenylalanine, the CDR3 comprises 14 residues. Only the CDR3 DNA is retained, 42 bases long and in frame from the first base. Germline trimming amounts to 2 bases on V and 1 base on J, with 3 as the count of junction bases outside the gene matches. The time point label, as the study defines it: week 35, safety follow-up. Each vaccine dose, consisting of 300 ug of a 20-mer mutant IDH1 peptide in Montanide, was administered subcutaneously with topical imiquimod. Across visits V03 through V10, patients got a total of eight vaccinations, given in weeks 1, 3, 5, 7, 11, 15, 19 and 23. Newly diagnosed WHO grade 3 or 4 IDH1-mutant astrocytomas showing loss of nuclear ATRX were present in the donors. The samples were drawn from NOA16, a multicentre, single-arm, open-label phase I trial in Germany that tested a mutant IDH1 peptide vaccine in humans for the first time. Genomic DNA for TCRB sequencing was extracted from EDTA blood using the DNeasy Blood and Tissue Kit.

Library construction relied on the immunoSEQ multiplex PCR assay. Rearranged TCR beta chain sequences were amplified using the hsTCRB Kit according to the manufacturer's protocol. An Illumina MiSeq was used to sequence the TCRB libraries. The authors processed their data as follows. Demultiplexing, trimming and gene mapping were performed with the kit vendor's proprietary platform. TCRdb retrieved this table from immuneACCESS and kept in-frame rearrangements only. Not all clones are present; in checked studies, unresolved V genes account for under half, and no reason is known for the remainder. V, J and clone size reflect that table, while D and trimming were determined from the DNA. This sample comprises fewer than 45,000 clones, 80% to 90% of them detected only once. In total, the top ten clones hold less than 2% of the sample. About this clone itself: Its antigen remains undetermined. Within one base of it there is no much larger clone, and no base qualities were kept.

The chain links TRBV30 with TRBJ1-1; TRBD1 fits 8 bases in the junction. Sequencing was performed on PBMCs, taken from a glioma patient whose treatment included an IDH1 peptide vaccine. The sequence came from a man in his forties with glioma. The CDR3 protein is CAWSPGQGNTEAFF. The nucleotides read TGTGCCTGGAGTCCCGGACAGGGGAACACTGAAGCTTTCTTT.